The clone carrying this T cell receptor beta chain appeared a few times. Its target is not known. This sample is drawn from a study of T-cell reconstitution after alpha-beta-depleted transplantation in children. Study observations and caveats: There were reportedly several hundred expanded graft clones from which alpha-beta T cells came about two months after transplant. The origin of high day-60 TCRbeta diversity in some patients lay in surviving recipient T cells and thymic progenitors. A year had passed since transplant, and T-cell counts and diversity by then came mostly from newly produced T cells.

As it was prepared, the TCRbeta library received unique molecular identifiers. Each CDR3 protein gets one entry after TCRdb re-called the PCR reads with MiXCR. The sample consists of more than 400,000 distinct CDR3 sequences, about an eighth of them appearing once. Germline CDR1 MNHNY, CDR2 SVGAGI (reference sequence). The CDR3 totals 12 residues. V was clipped by 2 bases and J by 4 bases, with 5 bases between them. The TCR comes from a female patient aged 2 to 10 who had a stem cell transplant for aplastic anemia, so the T cells may come from the graft donor. The chain couples TRBV6-6 to TRBJ1-2, with no clear D. The specimen was PBMCs, mostly from graft donor cells, collected 180 days after TCRalphabeta/CD19-depleted stem cell transplant. CDR3 coding DNA: TGTGCCAGCAGTTACCCTTCCTATGGCTACACCTTC. Translating gives CASSYPSYGYTF.